Shown below are 19 T cell receptor beta chains from a single sample sequenced in a study of T cell responses to AZD1222 COVID-19 vaccine. The assay was immunoSEQ multiplex PCR, and TCRdb's table has in-frame clones only and misses some. The sample has 130,000 to 150,000 clones, 75% to 90% seen once; the top ten hold around 4.1%. Sequencing used peripheral blood, obtained on day 0 of MenACWY control vaccination. The receptor source for this set is an adult in good health.

J is TRBJ1-6 and V is TRBV7-3, with a weak D call TRBD1 (5 bases). With 5 bases removed from V and 9 bases from J, the gap between germline ends came to 11 bases. Per the germline V gene, CDR1 is SGHTA and CDR2 is FQGTGA. The CDR3 totals 13 residues. CDR3 nucleotide sequence: TGTGCCAGCAGCCCAGGGAGCGGTTCACCCCTCCACTTT. Its protein is CASSPGSGSPLHF.

The chain carries TRBV29-1 and TRBJ2-2; TRBD1 matches 8 bases. Trimming took 4 bases from V and 3 from J; bases not matched to a gene: 1. In germline, CDR1 is SQVTM, CDR2 ANQGSEA. The CDR3 covers 13 residues. CDR3 protein: CSVGTGYTGELFF. The CDR3 nucleotides are TGCAGCGTTGGGACAGGGTACACCGGGGAGCTGTTTTTT.

The genes are TRBV13 and TRBJ1-4, with a tentative D call TRBD1 (5 bases). CDR1 is PRHDT, CDR2 FYEKMQ, per germline (reference sequence). The V and J ends lost 1 base and 8 bases respectively, with 14 bases between them. The CDR3 runs 15 residues. CDR3 sequence reads: CASSLARGFGEKLFF. CDR3 coding DNA: TGTGCCAGCAGCTTAGCTCGGGGGTTCGGAGAAAAACTGTTTTTT.

This chain joins TRBV4-2 and TRBJ1-2; the match to TRBD1 covers 9 bases. Germline CDR1 reads LGHNA; CDR2 reads YNFKEQ. V trimming: 0 bases; J trimming: 3 bases; junction bases outside the gene matches: 8. This CDR3 spans 17 amino acids. CDR3 sequence: CASSQDIRDRAHYGYTF. The CDR3 DNA reads TGTGCCAGCAGCCAAGATATCCGGGACAGGGCACACTATGGCTACACCTTC.

The table lists this clone with a count of one. This chain's CDR3 is CASGEDGRDSGNTIYF. The CDR3 DNA reads TGTGCTAGTGGGGAGGATGGCAGGGACTCTGGAAACACCATATATTTT. The chain recombines TRBV12-5 with TRBJ1-3, with a tentative D call TRBD1 (5 bases). CDR1 is LGHNT, CDR2 FRNRAP, per germline. The ends were cut back, 6 bases at V and 0 bases at J, with 15 bases in the middle. CDR3 length: 16 residues.

This sequence joins TRBV7-8 and TRBJ2-1; the D is unclear. The CDR3 has 16 amino acids. V was shortened by 1 base and J by 5 bases, with 15 bases between the two germline ends. Germline V lookup: CDR1 SGHVS, CDR2 FQNEAQ. The CDR3 reads CASSLVRGYADNEQFF. In nucleotides, the CDR3 is TGTGCCAGCAGCTTAGTACGAGGATACGCCGACAATGAGCAGTTCTTC. Supplemented by reference TRBV7-8 and TRBJ2-1, the full variable domain reads GAGVSQSPRYKVAKRGQDVALRCDPISGHVSLFWYQQALGQGPEFLTYFQNEAQLDKSGLPSDRFFAERPEGSVSTLKIQRTQQEDSAVYLCASSLVRGYADNEQFFGPGTRLTVL.

The chain has TRBV2 and TRBJ1-5, with D maybe TRBD1 (5 bases). V was trimmed by 7 bases and J by 1 base, leaving 14 bases between them. The CDR3 has 15 residues. CDR1 is SNHLY and CDR2 is FYNNEI in the germline V gene. The CDR3 spells CASTRVAQSNQPQHF. The CDR3 DNA reads TGTGCCAGCACCAGGGTGGCGCAGAGCAATCAGCCCCAGCATTTT.

The J gene is TRBJ2-2, the V gene TRBV2, with 10 positions matching TRBD1. The CDR3 is 15 residues long. Germline-derived CDR1 and CDR2 are SNHLY and FYNNEI. The ends lost 6 bases at V and 5 bases at J; junction bases unmatched: 6. The CDR3 nucleotides read TGTGCCAGCAGAAAAAGACAGGGGGCAACCGGGGAGCTGTTTTTT. This gives the protein CASRKRQGATGELFF.

The genes are TRBV18 and TRBJ2-1; D gene uncertain. The CDR3 spans 13 residues. Germline CDR1 is KGHSH and CDR2 is LQKENI. The germline V and J ends were trimmed by 4 bases and 8 bases, with 12 bases remaining between them. This chain's CDR3 is CASSHTAGHEQFF. The CDR3 DNA reads TGTGCCAGCTCACATACGGCCGGCCATGAGCAGTTCTTC.

The genes are TRBV3-1 (or the pseudogene TRBV3-2) and TRBJ2-4; D may be TRBD1 or TRBD2 (6 bases each). CDR1 and CDR2 from the germline V gene are LGHDT and YNNKEL (reference sequence). The CDR3 has 16 amino acids. Trimming pared 1 base from V and 1 base from J, leaving 11 bases between. In nucleotides, the CDR3 is TGTGCCAGCAGCCAAGGGGGGGCTGGGGCCAAAAACATTCAGTACTTC. Protein product: CASSQGGAGAKNIQYF.

This clone was detected a few times. V usage is TRBV27 and J usage is TRBJ2-7; possible D gene TRBD2, 5 bases. V lost 5 bases, J lost 3 bases, and 14 bases lay in between. The CDR3 runs 14 residues. Germline CDR1 reads MNHEY; CDR2 reads SMNVEV (reference sequence). This CDR3 reads CASSPQSRDYEQYF. The CDR3, as DNA: TGTGCCAGCAGTCCCCAAAGTCGGGACTACGAGCAGTACTTC.

This clone was counted only a few times. This chain connects TRBV12-3 or TRBV12-4 to TRBJ2-7; D possibly corresponds to TRBD1 (5 bases). The CDR3 extends over 11 amino acids. Deletions cut 7 bases from V and 6 bases from J, with 10 bases between. CDR3 loop: CASTPGIEQYF. The CDR3 nucleotides are TGTGCCAGCACGCCAGGGATCGAGCAGTACTTC.

This clone showed up many times. This chain connects TRBV7-9 to TRBJ2-2, with no clear D. This CDR3 comprises 14 residues. Trimming pared 8 bases from V and 0 bases from J, leaving 10 bases between. Germline values: CDR1 SEHNR, CDR2 FQNEAQ (reference sequence). This CDR3 is CASRGGPNTGELFF. CDR3 in DNA: TGTGCCAGCCGCGGTGGACCGAACACCGGGGAGCTGTTTTTT.

On this clone: The same CDR3 arises from other DNA sequences in this sample as well. This chain links TRBV19 with TRBJ1-5; no reliable D call. The CDR3 runs to 13 residues. Per the germline V gene, CDR1 is LNHDA and CDR2 is SQIVND (reference sequence). V lost 8 bases, J lost 4 bases, and 12 bases lay in between. CDR3: CASYDGSNQPQHF. In DNA form, the CDR3 reads TGTGCCAGTTACGACGGCTCAAATCAGCCCCAGCATTTT.

This clone was counted between two and nine times. V gene TRBV12-3 or TRBV12-4 combines with J gene TRBJ2-7; a possible D gene is TRBD1 (5 bases). Trimming pared 2 bases from V and 5 bases from J, leaving 10 bases between. There are 13 residues in the CDR3. The CDR3 DNA is TGTGCCAGCAGTTTAAACAGGTGGAACGAGCAGTACTTC. Its protein product is CASSLNRWNEQYF.

V is TRBV10-1 and J is TRBJ1-6; possible D gene TRBD1, 6 bases. V was shortened by 5 bases and J by 3 bases, with 11 bases between the two germline ends. Germline lookup yields CDR1 WNHNN and CDR2 SYGVQD (reference sequence). The CDR3 totals 15 residues. The CDR3 sequence is CASSRTRGYNSPLHF. CDR3 nucleotide sequence: TGCGCCAGCAGTCGAACCAGGGGCTATAATTCACCCCTCCACTTT.

The chain recombines TRBV5-6 with TRBJ1-4, with D unresolved. Trimming took 4 bases from V and 0 from J, leaving 7 bases between them. In germline, CDR1 is SGHDT, CDR2 YYEEEE. The CDR3 extends over 14 amino acids. This chain's CDR3 is CASSTSSTNEKLFF. The DNA for the CDR3 is TGTGCCAGCAGCACTTCCTCAACTAATGAAAAACTGTTTTTT.

Worth noting for this clone: This sample includes further DNA sequences coding for the same CDR3. V usage is TRBV12-3 or TRBV12-4 and J usage is TRBJ2-2; D call uncertain. V was trimmed by 5 bases and J by 3 bases, leaving 4 bases between them. The CDR3 runs to 12 residues. CDR3 DNA: TGTGCCAGCAGTCTCGACACCGGGGAGCTGTTTTTT. Amino acid sequence: CASSLDTGELFF.

The rearrangement joins TRBV4-1 to TRBJ2-3; D possibly corresponds to TRBD2 (6 bases). The CDR3 covers 14 residues. CDR1 and CDR2 (germline): MGHRA, YSYEKL. V lost 4 bases and J 1 base, leaving 9 bases between the germline ends. The CDR3 DNA reads TGCGCCAGCAGCCCGGGCGGGGGCACAGATACGCAGTATTTT. It yields the protein CASSPGGGTDTQYF.